What follows are 31 T cell receptor beta chains derived from one specimen sequenced in a study of blood T cell repertoires in COVID-19. Repertoires were generated with immunoSEQ multiplex PCR, while TCRdb's copy carries only in-frame clones and drops some. The repertoire includes some 130,000 clones, around 86% of them detected once, and 18% sits in the top ten. Sequencing input: peripheral blood. These receptors originate from a woman between 50 and 59 years old who had recovered from COVID-19.

This clone appeared once. The chain uses TRBV28 and TRBJ1-3; the D is unclear. This CDR3 is 11 amino acids long. CDR1 and CDR2 from the germline V gene are MDHEN and SYDVKM. Trimming left V 7 bases short and J 4 bases short, with 5 bases between. In DNA form, the CDR3 reads TGTGCCAGCACCGAGGGAAACACCATATATTTT. Amino acids: CASTEGNTIYF.

CDR3: CASSQVDWLIGANVLTF. In DNA form, the CDR3 reads TGTGCCAGCAGCCAAGTAGATTGGTTAATTGGGGCCAACGTCCTGACTTTC. The chain has TRBV3-1 (or the pseudogene TRBV3-2) and TRBJ2-6; D is unclear. The length of the CDR3 is 17 residues. V was clipped by 1 base and J by 3 bases, with 13 bases between them. Per the germline V gene, CDR1 is LGHDT and CDR2 is YNNKEL (reference sequence).

The chain employs TRBV18 and TRBJ1-4; no firm D call. Germline values: CDR1 KGHSH, CDR2 LQKENI. V lost 3 bases and J lost 0, with 11 bases in between. There are 16 residues in the CDR3. In nucleotides, the CDR3 is TGTGCCAGCTCACCCCGGTCCCTTGCAACTAATGAAAAACTGTTTTTT. Its translation is CASSPRSLATNEKLFF.

The CDR3 sequence is CASSYRWTGGAYNEQFF. DNA for the CDR3: TGTGCCAGCAGTTACCGCTGGACAGGGGGCGCCTACAATGAGCAGTTCTTC. This sequence joins TRBV6-2 or TRBV6-3 and TRBJ2-1; TRBD1 agrees at 11 bases. Germline-derived CDR1 and CDR2 are MNHEY and SVGEGT. Trimming cost V 2 bases and J 2 bases; bases outside gene matches: 5. The CDR3 length is 17 residues.

The chain joins TRBV12-5 to TRBJ2-5, with D maybe TRBD1 (5 bases). Trimming pared 4 bases from V and 1 base from J, leaving 10 bases between. Germline CDR1 LGHNT, CDR2 FRNRAP. The CDR3 runs to 14 residues. As DNA, the CDR3 is TGTGCTAGTGGTTCCCAGGGCAGCCAAGAGACCCAGTACTTC. Translation gives CASGSQGSQETQYF.

V and J are TRBV24-1 and TRBJ2-1, with TRBD2 identical over 10 bases. The V segment lost 7 bases and the J segment 4 bases; nucleotides outside the gene matches: 6. This CDR3 is 15 amino acids long. CDR1 and CDR2 (germline): KGHDR, SFDVKD. The CDR3 bases are TGTGCCACCAGCCTTACTAGCGGGGATTACAATGAGCAGTTCTTC. Residues: CATSLTSGDYNEQFF.

The J gene is TRBJ1-6, the V gene TRBV5-4; D is possibly TRBD1 (6 bases). V gave up 4 bases and J gave up 9 bases, with 14 bases separating them. The CDR3 extends over 14 amino acids. Germline CDR1 and CDR2: SGHNT and YYREEE (reference sequence). CDR3 in DNA: TGTGCCAGCAGCAGGGACAAGGAAGTTTCACCCCTCCACTTT. It specifies CASSRDKEVSPLHF.

On this clone: Distinct nucleotide sequences in the sample also encode this CDR3. V gene TRBV5-1 combines with J gene TRBJ2-1, with D perhaps matching TRBD1 (6 bases). CDR3 length: 14 amino acids. Trimming took 3 bases from V and 5 from J, leaving 12 bases between them. Germline V CDR1 and CDR2: SGHRS, YFSETQ. CDR3 loop: CASSSGGQNNEQFF. The DNA for the CDR3 is TGCGCCAGCAGCTCCGGAGGACAGAACAATGAGCAGTTCTTC.

CDR3 DNA sequence: TGTGCCAGCAGCTTAGGGGGAGGTTCGAGGGCCTGGGCCTACGAGCAGTACTTC. This gives the protein CASSLGGGSRAWAYEQYF. This chain connects TRBV7-2 to TRBJ2-7, with D possibly being TRBD2 (6 bases). Germline CDR1 is SGHTA and CDR2 is FQGNSA. V shed 1 base and J shed 2 bases, with 21 bases lying between them. This CDR3 comprises 18 residues.

This clone was found a few times. The chain is built from TRBV25-1 and TRBJ2-5; 7 bases line up with TRBD2. Germline loops: CDR1 MGHDK, CDR2 SYGVNS. CDR3 length: 15 amino acids. Trimming cost V 1 base and J 0 bases; bases outside gene matches: 2. CDR3 DNA sequence: TGTGCCAGCAGTGAATGGCTAGCGGACCAAGAGACCCAGTACTTC. Residues: CASSEWLADQETQYF.

The genes are TRBV9 and TRBJ2-1; tentative D call: TRBD1 (5 bases). Germline-derived CDR1 and CDR2 are SGDLS and YYNGEE. The CDR3 is 14 amino acids. V was trimmed by 1 base and J by 3 bases, leaving 8 bases between them. CDR3 DNA: TGTGCCAGCAGCGTATTAGGGGTCTACAATGAGCAGTTCTTC. This codes for CASSVLGVYNEQFF.

V gene TRBV4-1 combines with J gene TRBJ2-3; a weak D match, TRBD2 (5 bases). The CDR3 runs 18 residues. Germline V gene data show CDR1 as MGHRA and CDR2 as YSYEKL. V was cut by 1 base and J by 3 bases, with 20 bases left in between. CDR3 DNA sequence: TGCGCCAGCAGCCAAGTGCGTCTCAGCCCGTCGGGAACAGATACGCAGTATTTT. Its protein is CASSQVRLSPSGTDTQYF.

The genes are TRBV4-2 and TRBJ1-1, with 9 bases matching TRBD1. This CDR3 has 14 residues. J lost 5 bases, V lost 2 bases, and 3 bases had no gene match. Germline CDR1 LGHNA, CDR2 YNFKEQ. DNA of the CDR3: TGTGCCAGCAGCCAATCGACAGGGGGTACTGAAGCTTTCTTT. It specifies CASSQSTGGTEAFF.

The chain couples TRBV11-2 to TRBJ2-7, with 7 nucleotides matching TRBD2. Germline V gene lookup returns CDR1 SGHAT and CDR2 FQNNGV. The CDR3 has 16 residues. Germline trimming cut 5 bases from V and 5 bases from J; bases unmatched to any gene: 15. CDR3 in DNA: TGTGCCAGCAGCCGATACCCGGTGGCGGGGGACCACGAGCAGTACTTC. Residues: CASSRYPVAGDHEQYF.

In the case of this clone: At the DNA level, this CDR3 is encoded by other sequences in the same sample as well. V is TRBV18 and J is TRBJ1-6, with D possibly matching TRBD1 (6 bases). From germline, CDR1 is KGHSH and CDR2 LQKENI. The CDR3 sequence is 13 residues long. The V gene lost 2 bases and the J gene lost 8 bases, with 7 bases spanning the gap. The CDR3 DNA reads TGTGCCAGCTCACCAGCAGGGGATTCACCCCTCCACTTT. Protein sequence: CASSPAGDSPLHF.

The V gene is TRBV7-2, the J gene TRBJ2-7; 9 nucleotides match TRBD1. The germline V gene has CDR1 SGHTA and CDR2 FQGNSA. The CDR3 covers 17 residues. The junction had 16 bases not matched to a gene; V was cut back by 5 bases and J by 5 bases. CDR3 nucleotide sequence: TGTGCCAGCAGCCCCCAAGGGGCCGGGACAGGGCGTAACGAGCAGTACTTC. Its protein is CASSPQGAGTGRNEQYF.

This chain links TRBV7-6 with TRBJ2-2; D is unclear. The length of the CDR3 is 11 residues. V was cut by 6 bases and J by 6 bases, with 5 bases left in between. The germline CDR1 and CDR2 sequences are SGHVS and FNYEAQ. CDR3 loop: CASRSAGELFF. CDR3 bases: TGTGCCAGCAGATCCGCCGGGGAGCTGTTTTTT. Complete variable domain (other parts from reference TRBV7-6 and TRBJ2-2): GAGVSQSPRYKVTKRGQDVALRCDPISGHVSLYWYRQALGQGPEFLTYFNYEAQQDKSGLPNDRFSAERPEGSISTLTIQRTEQRDSAMYRCASRSAGELFFGEGSRLTVL.

This clone was recorded once. V gene TRBV5-1 combines with J gene TRBJ2-5; TRBD1 aligns across 7 bases. This CDR3 has 15 residues. Germline loops: CDR1 SGHRS, CDR2 YFSETQ. With 1 base clipped from V and 1 base from J, the junction kept 4 bases outside the gene matches. CDR3: CASSLRQGSQETQYF. In nucleotides, the CDR3 is TGCGCCAGCAGCTTGCGACAGGGATCCCAAGAGACCCAGTACTTC.

The chain has TRBV2 and TRBJ1-4; D possibly corresponds to TRBD1 (6 bases). CDR1 and CDR2 from the germline V gene are SNHLY and FYNNEI. V was trimmed by 4 bases and J by 8 bases, leaving 17 bases between them. This CDR3 spans 15 amino acids. The CDR3 sequence is CASSGLGGRYEKLFF. The CDR3 DNA reads as TGTGCCAGCAGTGGGCTTGGGGGCCGATACGAAAAACTGTTTTTT.

This clone was counted once. This chain links TRBV2 with TRBJ2-1; the D is unclear. The V end was cut by 6 bases, the J end by 2 bases, with 14 bases between. Germline V gene sequence: CDR1 SNHLY, CDR2 FYNNEI. The CDR3 sequence is 15 residues long. The CDR3 DNA is TGTGCCAGCAGCGGGTCGGTCAGCGCCTACAATGAGCAGTTCTTC. Protein: CASSGSVSAYNEQFF.

The chain couples TRBV2 to TRBJ2-7; 10 bases match TRBD1. Germline V gene lookup returns CDR1 SNHLY and CDR2 FYNNEI. Germline trimming cut 5 bases from V and 0 bases from J; bases unmatched to any gene: 7. The CDR3 runs to 16 residues. CDR3 nucleotides: TGTGCCAGCAGTCGGGACAGGGGCCGCAGCTCCTACGAGCAGTACTTC. Its translation is CASSRDRGRSSYEQYF. The whole variable domain, filled in from reference TRBV2 and TRBJ2-7, reads EPEVTQTPSHQVTQMGQEVILRCVPISNHLYFYWYRQILGQKVEFLVSFYNNEISEKSEIFDDQFSVERPDGSNFTLKIRSTKLEDSAMYFCASSRDRGRSSYEQYFGPGTRLTVT.

This clone has a single count. This chain connects TRBV2 to TRBJ1-2; a possible D gene is TRBD1 (5 bases). The length of the CDR3 is 13 residues. The germline V gene encodes CDR1 SNHLY and CDR2 FYNNEI. The ends were cut back, 2 bases at V and 9 bases at J, with 13 bases in the middle. CDR3 region: CASSEQGSNSYTF. The CDR3 region has the DNA TGTGCCAGCAGTGAACAGGGAAGTAATAGCTACACCTTC.

In this sample, this clone turned up once. The chain links TRBV2 to TRBJ1-2; 8 bases line up with TRBD1. Trimming cost V 3 bases and J 4 bases; bases outside gene matches: 1. Germline loops: CDR1 SNHLY, CDR2 FYNNEI. The CDR3 extends over 13 amino acids. The CDR3 reads CASSEDRVYGYTF. For the CDR3, the DNA is TGTGCCAGCAGTGAGGACAGGGTCTATGGCTACACCTTC.

This clone was detected only once. V usage is TRBV7-2 and J usage is TRBJ2-1, with a weak D call TRBD2 (5 bases). The ends were cut back, 0 bases at V and 6 bases at J, with 15 bases in the middle. Germline V CDR1 and CDR2: SGHTA, FQGNSA. This CDR3 has 16 residues. The CDR3 DNA sequence: TGTGCCAGCAGCTTAGCGGGAGTGGGGTTGGGCAATGAGCAGTTCTTC. It encodes CASSLAGVGLGNEQFF.

This rearrangement joins TRBV9 to TRBJ1-5, with D unclear. Trimming shortened V by 3 bases and J by 6 bases, and 10 bases separated the two germline ends. The germline gives CDR1 SGDLS, CDR2 YYNGEE. The CDR3 length is 13 residues. CDR3 amino acids: CASSATPGQPQHF. The CDR3, as DNA: TGTGCCAGCAGCGCAACCCCCGGTCAGCCCCAGCATTTT.

The chain combines TRBV29-1 with TRBJ1-1; D is perhaps TRBD1 (5 bases). The CDR3 is made up of 12 amino acids. The V end lost 6 bases, the J end lost 3 bases, and 11 bases lay between the germline ends. The germline gives CDR1 SQVTM, CDR2 ANQGSEA. CDR3: CSVFGGDTEAFF. The CDR3 nucleotides read TGCAGCGTATTCGGGGGGGACACTGAAGCTTTCTTT.

The chain combines TRBV5-1 with TRBJ1-6, with 8 positions matching TRBD1. CDR3 size: 15 residues. The V segment lost 3 bases and the J segment 9 bases; nucleotides outside the gene matches: 8. Germline V CDR1 and CDR2: SGHRS, YFSETQ. The CDR3 DNA reads as TGCGCCAGCAGCTCGCGGACAGGGCTGGGTTCACCCCTCCACTTT. Its protein is CASSSRTGLGSPLHF.

This clone was counted a few times. The chain employs TRBV2 and TRBJ1-6; 8 positions match TRBD1. CDR3 length equals 13 residues. V lost 5 bases to trimming and J lost 9 bases; unmatched junction nucleotides: 3. Germline V gene data show CDR1 as SNHLY and CDR2 as FYNNEI. CDR3 amino acids: CASSTGGISPLHF. In DNA, the CDR3 is TGTGCCAGCAGTACAGGGGGAATTTCACCCCTCCACTTT.

This rearrangement joins TRBV6-5 to TRBJ2-2; D possibly corresponds to TRBD2 (5 bases). The CDR3 spans 15 residues. Germline CDR1 reads MNHEY; CDR2 reads SVGAGI. V lost 2 bases, J lost 1 base, and 8 bases lay in between. The CDR3 region is CASSYSRGNTGELFF. CDR3 coding DNA: TGTGCCAGCAGTTACAGCCGGGGGAACACCGGGGAGCTGTTTTTT.

The CDR3 here is CASSAGQGGTEAFF. As DNA, the CDR3 is TGTGCCAGCAGCGCGGGACAGGGGGGTACTGAAGCTTTCTTT. V and J are TRBV7-2 and TRBJ1-1, with 11 bases matching TRBD1. The CDR3 is 14 amino acids. The V and J ends lost 5 bases and 5 bases, in that order; junction bases with no gene match: 4. The germline gives CDR1 SGHTA, CDR2 FQGNSA.

The chain employs TRBV4-3 and TRBJ1-1; D unresolved. V shed 0 bases and J shed 7 bases, with 15 bases lying between them. Germline assignment: CDR1 LGHNA and CDR2 YSLEER. The CDR3 runs 15 residues. The CDR3 DNA follows: TGCGCCAGCAGCCAAGACTGGCAAGTGGCAAATGAAGCTTTCTTT. Translation gives CASSQDWQVANEAFF.